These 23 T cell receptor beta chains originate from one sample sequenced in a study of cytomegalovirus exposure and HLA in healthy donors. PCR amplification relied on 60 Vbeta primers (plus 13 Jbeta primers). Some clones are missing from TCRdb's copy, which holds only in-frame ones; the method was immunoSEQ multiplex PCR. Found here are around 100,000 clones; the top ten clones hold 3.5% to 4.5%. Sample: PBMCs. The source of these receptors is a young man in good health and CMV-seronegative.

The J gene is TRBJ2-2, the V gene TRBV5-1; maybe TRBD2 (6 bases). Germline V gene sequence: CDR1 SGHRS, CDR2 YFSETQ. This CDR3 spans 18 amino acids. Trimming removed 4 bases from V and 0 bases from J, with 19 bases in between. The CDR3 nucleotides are TGCGCCAGCAGCATGCCCTTAGAGCGGGCCACGAACACCGGGGAGCTGTTTTTT. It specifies CASSMPLERATNTGELFF.

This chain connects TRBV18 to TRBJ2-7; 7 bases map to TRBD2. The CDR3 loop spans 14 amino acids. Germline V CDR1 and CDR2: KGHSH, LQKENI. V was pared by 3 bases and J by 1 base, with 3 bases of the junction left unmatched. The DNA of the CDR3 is TGTGCCAGCTCACCCGAACTAGCGTCCTACGAGCAGTACTTC. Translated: CASSPELASYEQYF.

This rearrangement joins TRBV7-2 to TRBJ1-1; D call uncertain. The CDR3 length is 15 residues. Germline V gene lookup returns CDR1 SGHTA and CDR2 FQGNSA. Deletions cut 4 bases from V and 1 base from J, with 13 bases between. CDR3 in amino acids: CASSSYISRNTEAFF. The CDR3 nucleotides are TGTGCCAGCAGCTCCTATATCTCCCGGAACACTGAAGCTTTCTTT. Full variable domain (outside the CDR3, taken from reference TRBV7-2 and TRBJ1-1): GAGVSQSPSNKVTEKGKDVELRCDPISGHTALYWYRQSLGQGLEFLIYFQGNSAPDKSGLPSDRFSAERTGGSVSTLTIQRTQQEDSAVYLCASSSYISRNTEAFFGQGTRLTVV.

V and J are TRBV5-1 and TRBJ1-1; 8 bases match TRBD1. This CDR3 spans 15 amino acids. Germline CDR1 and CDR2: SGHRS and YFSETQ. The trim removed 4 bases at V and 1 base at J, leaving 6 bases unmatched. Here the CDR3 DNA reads TGCGCCAGCAGCCGGTCGGACAGGGAGAACACTGAAGCTTTCTTT. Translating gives CASSRSDRENTEAFF. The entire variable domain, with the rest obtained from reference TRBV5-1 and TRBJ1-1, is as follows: KAGVTQTPRYLIKTRGQQVTLSCSPISGHRSVSWYQQTPGQGLQFLFEYFSETQRNKGNFPGRFSGRQFSNSRSEMNVSTLELGDSALYLCASSRSDRENTEAFFGQGTRLTVV.

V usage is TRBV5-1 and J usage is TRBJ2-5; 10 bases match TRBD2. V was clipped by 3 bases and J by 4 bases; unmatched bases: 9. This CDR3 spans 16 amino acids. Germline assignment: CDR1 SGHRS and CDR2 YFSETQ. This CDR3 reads CASSSSRSGGGETQYF. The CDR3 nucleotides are TGCGCCAGCAGCTCCTCCCGGAGCGGGGGGGGAGAGACCCAGTACTTC.

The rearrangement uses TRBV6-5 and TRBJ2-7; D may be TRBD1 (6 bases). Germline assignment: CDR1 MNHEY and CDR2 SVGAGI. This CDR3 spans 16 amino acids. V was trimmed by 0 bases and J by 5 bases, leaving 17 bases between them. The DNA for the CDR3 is TGTGCCAGCAGTTACTCGATCGGGGCAGGGGCCCACGAGCAGTACTTC. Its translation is CASSYSIGAGAHEQYF.

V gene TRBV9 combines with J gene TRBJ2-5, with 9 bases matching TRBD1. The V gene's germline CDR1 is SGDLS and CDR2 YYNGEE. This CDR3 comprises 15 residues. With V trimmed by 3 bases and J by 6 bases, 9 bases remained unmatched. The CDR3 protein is CASSAEQGAGKTQYF. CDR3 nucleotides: TGTGCCAGCAGCGCCGAACAGGGGGCAGGGAAGACCCAGTACTTC.

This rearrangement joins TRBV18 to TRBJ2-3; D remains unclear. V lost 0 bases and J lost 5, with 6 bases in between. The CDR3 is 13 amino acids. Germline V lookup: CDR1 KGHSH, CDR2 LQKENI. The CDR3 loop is CASSPPARDTQYF. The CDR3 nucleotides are TGTGCCAGCTCACCACCGGCACGAGATACGCAGTATTTT.

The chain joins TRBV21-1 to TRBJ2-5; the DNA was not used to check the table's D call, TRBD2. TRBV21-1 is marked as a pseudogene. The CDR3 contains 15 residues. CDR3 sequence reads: CASSSRRGGRETQYF. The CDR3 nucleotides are TGTGCCAGCAGCTCACGGAGGGGAGGGAGAGAGACCCAGTACTTC.

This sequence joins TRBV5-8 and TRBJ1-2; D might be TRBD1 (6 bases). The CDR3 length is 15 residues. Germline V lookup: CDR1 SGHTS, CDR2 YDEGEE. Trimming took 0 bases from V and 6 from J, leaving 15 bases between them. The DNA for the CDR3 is TGTGCCAGCAGCTTGGCCTTCGGACAGTTCGATGGCTACACCTTC. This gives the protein CASSLAFGQFDGYTF.

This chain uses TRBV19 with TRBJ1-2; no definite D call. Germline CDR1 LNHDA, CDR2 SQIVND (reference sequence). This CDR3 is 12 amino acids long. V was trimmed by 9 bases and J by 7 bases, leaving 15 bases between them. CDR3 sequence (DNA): TGTGCCAGGTTATTGGGTGGCGGTGGCTACACCTTC. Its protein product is CARLLGGGGYTF.

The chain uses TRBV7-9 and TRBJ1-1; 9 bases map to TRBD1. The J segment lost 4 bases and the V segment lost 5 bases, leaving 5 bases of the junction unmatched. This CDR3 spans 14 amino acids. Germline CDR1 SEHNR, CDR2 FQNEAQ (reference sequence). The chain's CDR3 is CASSRTTGGTEAFF. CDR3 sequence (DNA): TGTGCCAGCAGCCGGACGACAGGGGGCACTGAAGCTTTCTTT.

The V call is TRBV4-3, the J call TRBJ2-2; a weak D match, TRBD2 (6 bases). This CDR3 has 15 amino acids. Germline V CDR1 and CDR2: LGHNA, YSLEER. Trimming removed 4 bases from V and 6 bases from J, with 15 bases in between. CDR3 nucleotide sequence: TGCGCCAGCAGCCTCAAGCGGGTCCGGCCCGGGGAGCTGTTTTTT. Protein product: CASSLKRVRPGELFF.

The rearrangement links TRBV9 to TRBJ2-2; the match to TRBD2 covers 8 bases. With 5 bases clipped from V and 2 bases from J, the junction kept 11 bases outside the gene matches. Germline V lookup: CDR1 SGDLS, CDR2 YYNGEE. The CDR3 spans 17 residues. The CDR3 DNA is TGTGCCAGCAGGGGGGAGGAAGCGGGGGACAACACCGGGGAGCTGTTTTTT. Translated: CASRGEEAGDNTGELFF.

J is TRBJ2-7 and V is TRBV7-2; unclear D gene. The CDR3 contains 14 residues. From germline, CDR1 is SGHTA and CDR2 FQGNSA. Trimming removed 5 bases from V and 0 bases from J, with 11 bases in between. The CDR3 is CASSPMASSYEQYF. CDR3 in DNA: TGTGCCAGCAGCCCGATGGCCTCCTCCTACGAGCAGTACTTC.

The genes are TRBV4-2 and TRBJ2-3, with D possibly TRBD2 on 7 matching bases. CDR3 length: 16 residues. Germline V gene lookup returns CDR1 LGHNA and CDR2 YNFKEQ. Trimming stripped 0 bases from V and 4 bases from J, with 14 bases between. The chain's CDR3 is CASSQDRGGGADTQYF. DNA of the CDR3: TGTGCCAGCAGCCAAGATCGAGGCGGGGGCGCAGATACGCAGTATTTT.

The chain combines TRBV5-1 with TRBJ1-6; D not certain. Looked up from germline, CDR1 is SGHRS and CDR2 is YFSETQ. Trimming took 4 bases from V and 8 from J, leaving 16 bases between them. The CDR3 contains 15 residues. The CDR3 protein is CASSRELGRDSPLHF. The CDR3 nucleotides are TGCGCCAGCAGCCGCGAACTAGGACGGGATTCACCCCTCCACTTT.

CDR3 loop: CSVDGGQANEKLFF. The DNA for the CDR3 is TGCAGCGTTGATGGGGGCCAGGCTAATGAAAAACTGTTTTTT. This chain uses TRBV29-1 with TRBJ1-4, with D possibly matching TRBD1 (6 bases). V gave up 3 bases and J gave up 3 bases, with 11 bases separating them. The V gene's germline CDR1 is SQVTM and CDR2 ANQGSEA. This CDR3 spans 14 amino acids.

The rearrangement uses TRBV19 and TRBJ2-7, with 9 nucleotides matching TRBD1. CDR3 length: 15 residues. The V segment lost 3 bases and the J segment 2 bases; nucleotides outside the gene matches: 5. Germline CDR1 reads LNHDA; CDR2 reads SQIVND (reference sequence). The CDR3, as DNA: TGTGCCAGTAGTATTTTGACAGGGGGAGCCTACGAGCAGTACTTC. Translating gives CASSILTGGAYEQYF. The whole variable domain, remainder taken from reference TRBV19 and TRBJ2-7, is DGGITQSPKYLFRKEGQNVTLSCEQNLNHDAMYWYRQDPGQGLRLIYYSQIVNDFQKGDIAEGYSVSREKKESFPLTVTSAQKNPTAFYLCASSILTGGAYEQYFGPGTRLTVT.

CDR3 DNA sequence: TGTGCCAGCTCGTCCCTCGGGGGGGCCGACACCGGGGAGCTGTTTTTT. It specifies CASSSLGGADTGELFF. The chain uses TRBV18 and TRBJ2-2; 8 nucleotides agree with TRBD2. V lost 6 bases and J lost 3; bases outside the gene matches: 9. Per the germline V gene, CDR1 is KGHSH and CDR2 is LQKENI. The CDR3 sequence is 16 residues long.

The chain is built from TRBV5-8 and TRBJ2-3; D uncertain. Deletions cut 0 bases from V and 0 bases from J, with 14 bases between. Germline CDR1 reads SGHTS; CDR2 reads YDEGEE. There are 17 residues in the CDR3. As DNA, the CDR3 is TGTGCCAGCAGCTTGGACAGCCTTGATTATAGCACAGATACGCAGTATTTT. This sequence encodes CASSLDSLDYSTDTQYF.

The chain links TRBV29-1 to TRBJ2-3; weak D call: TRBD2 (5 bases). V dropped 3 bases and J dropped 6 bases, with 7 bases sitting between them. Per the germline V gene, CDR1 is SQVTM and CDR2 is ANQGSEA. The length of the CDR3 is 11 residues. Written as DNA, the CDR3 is TGCAGCGTTGAGGGAGCGGATACGCAGTATTTT. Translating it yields CSVEGADTQYF.

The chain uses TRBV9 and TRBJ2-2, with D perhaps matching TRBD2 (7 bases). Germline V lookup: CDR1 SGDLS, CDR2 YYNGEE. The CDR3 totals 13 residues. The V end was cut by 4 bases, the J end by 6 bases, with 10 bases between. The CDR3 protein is CASSRGAPGELFF. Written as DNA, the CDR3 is TGTGCCAGCAGCCGGGGGGCTCCCGGGGAGCTGTTTTTT.